Sequencing of this T cell receptor beta chain was carried out in a study of blood T cell repertoires in COVID-19. Turning to the study itself: The analysed material was cDNA or gDNA that came from T cells, B-cell-depleted T cells, or PBMCs.

This CDR3 has 16 residues. Looked up from germline, CDR1 is KGHDR and CDR2 is SFDVKD. V lost 6 bases, J lost 4 bases, and 9 bases stayed unmatched. Here immunoSEQ multiplex PCR was the method, and the copy in TCRdb shows in-frame clones only, minus some. The sample consists of approximately 180,000 clones, around nine tenths of them appearing once. Sequencing input: peripheral blood. The chain uses TRBV24-1 and TRBJ2-1; 9 bases map to TRBD1. The sequence was obtained from a woman between 65 and 79 years old with COVID-19, enrolled during active disease. For the CDR3, the DNA is TGTGCCACCAGTCAGACAGGGGGAGTGGATTACAATGAGCAGTTCTTC. Translation: CATSQTGGVDYNEQFF.